This note documents a single T cell receptor beta chain sequence. CDR3 length equals 14 residues. The germline gives CDR1 SQVTM, CDR2 ANQGSEA. Trimming took 4 bases from V and 4 from J, leaving 14 bases between them. This specimen belongs to a study of blood T cell repertoires in COVID-19. Generated by immunoSEQ multiplex PCR, the TCRdb table keeps only in-frame clones and is missing some. The sample shows roughly 320,000 clones, approximately 89% of them seen only once. The chain employs TRBV29-1 and TRBJ1-3; TRBD1 is a possible D gene (6 bases). Sequenced input: peripheral blood. The sequence derives from a woman between 25 and 40 years old with COVID-19, enrolled during active disease. The CDR3 loop reads CSVGGTGTGNTIYF. CDR3 sequence (DNA): TGCAGCGTTGGAGGCACAGGGACAGGAAACACCATATATTTT.